This T cell receptor beta chain was profiled in a study of OX40 agonist ivuxolimab in advanced cancers. Repertoires were generated with immunoSEQ multiplex PCR, while TCRdb's copy carries only in-frame clones and drops some. The table lists 90,000 to 100,000 clones, roughly 90% of them singletons, with 0.79% in the top ten. Study observations and caveats: CD8+ T cells showed, on average, more clonal expansion than CD4+ cells.

The germline V gene has CDR1 MDHEN and CDR2 SYDVKM. Trimming stripped 2 bases from V and 4 bases from J, with 17 bases between. The CDR3 has 16 amino acids. This clone was observed a handful of times. Its antigen remains unknown. V gene TRBV28 combines with J gene TRBJ1-2, with D possibly being TRBD1 (5 bases). Sequenced material: CD4+ or CD8+ T cells sorted from blood, taken in a trial of the OX40 agonist ivuxolimab. This TCR came from an adult with an advanced solid tumor such as melanoma, head and neck, liver or kidney cancer. CDR3 amino acids: CASSLVGGGGGYGYTF. In nucleotides, the CDR3 is TGTGCCAGCAGTTTAGTTGGGGGTGGAGGAGGCTATGGCTACACCTTC.